The clone carrying this TCR beta chain was seen repeatedly, ten times or more. These data are taken from a study of blood T cells in healthy people across ages. Primed by a sample-barcoded 5' primer and a J-beta primer mix, a second PCR proceeded for about 7 to 11 cycles. A single record per CDR3 protein comes from TCRdb applying MiXCR to the 5' RACE reads. The sample has around 1,500,000 distinct CDR3 sequences, roughly 28% seen once. The receptor's source is a woman aged 25 to 39 in good health. Sequencing was done on a sample of blood.

The chain's CDR3 is CASSESSGRSNEQYF. The CDR3 region has the DNA TGTGCCAGCAGTGAATCTAGCGGGAGGTCGAACGAGCAGTACTTC. The rearrangement links TRBV12-3 or TRBV12-4 to TRBJ2-7; TRBD2 aligns across 11 bases. V lost 5 bases and J lost 5; bases outside the gene matches: 8. This CDR3 region has 15 residues.